The 14 T cell receptor beta chains below all came from one sample that was sequenced in a study of identical twins. In TCRdb, the 5' RACE reads were re-called with MiXCR into one record per CDR3 protein. The sample has fewer than 250,000 distinct CDR3 sequences; around 7.6% are singletons. The sample was also linked to a second study, of yellow fever vaccine responses in identical twins.

The sequencing sample was made of CD8+ T cells sorted from blood. These receptors were taken from a woman between 18 and 30 years old in good health.

The chain uses TRBV3-1 and TRBJ2-1, with 7 bases lining up with TRBD2. The ends lost 11 bases at V and 0 bases at J; junction bases unmatched: 16. Germline lookup yields CDR1 LGHDT and CDR2 YNNKEL (reference sequence). This CDR3 is 17 amino acids long. CDR3 coding DNA: TGTGCCTGCTGCCACTTGGGGGGGAGACCCTCCTACAATGAGCAGTTCTTC. Its protein is CACCHLGGRPSYNEQFF.

This clonotype has a count of ten or more. The rearrangement uses TRBV12-3 or TRBV12-4 and TRBJ2-7, with D hard to call. The V and J ends lost 6 bases and 2 bases respectively, with 8 bases between them. The CDR3 consists of 12 residues. The CDR3 bases are TGTGCCAGCAGCTTGGATCCCTACGAGCAGTACTTC. This translates into CASSLDPYEQYF.

This clonotype occurred a few times. The chain employs TRBV9 and TRBJ2-7; either TRBD1 or TRBD2 may fit D (6 bases each). The V end lost 4 bases, the J end lost 5 bases, and 16 bases lay between the germline ends. The CDR3 covers 14 residues. Looked up from germline, CDR1 is SGDLS and CDR2 is YYNGEE. The CDR3 nucleotides are TGTGCCAGCAGCCCGTATTTAGGGGGGCACGAGCAGTACTTC. Its translation: CASSPYLGGHEQYF. Variable domain in full (rest from reference TRBV9 and TRBJ2-7): DSGVTQTPKHLITATGQRVTLRCSPRSGDLSVYWYQQSLDQGLQFLIQYYNGEERAKGNILERFSAQQFPDLHSELNLSSLELGDSALYFCASSPYLGGHEQYFGPGTRLTVT.

This clonotype was detected a few times. The gene calls are TRBV4-1 and TRBJ2-5, with 16 nucleotides matching TRBD2. Germline V lookup: CDR1 MGHRA, CDR2 YSYEKL. The V gene end was trimmed by 8 bases and the J gene end by 4 bases; junction bases not matched to a gene: 10. The CDR3 loop spans 17 amino acids. The CDR3, as DNA: TGCGCCAGCCGGGACCAAGGGACTAGCGGGAGGGGAGAGACCCAGTACTTC. Translation: CASRDQGTSGRGETQYF.

Only a few counts were recorded for this clonotype. The V gene is TRBV5-1, the J gene TRBJ2-1; D gene unclear. Germline CDR1 reads SGHRS; CDR2 reads YFSETQ. The V end lost 0 bases, the J end lost 6 bases, and 4 bases lay between the germline ends. This CDR3 has 12 residues. CDR3 DNA sequence: TGCGCCAGCAGCTTGGTTGTCAATGAGCAGTTCTTC. Its translation is CASSLVVNEQFF.

This clonotype was counted at least ten times. The chain links TRBV27 to TRBJ1-4; D is unresolved. Between the trimmed V and J ends, which lost 5 bases and 6 bases, there was a span of 10 bases. Germline-derived CDR1 and CDR2 are MNHEY and SMNVEV (reference sequence). CDR3 length equals 13 residues. The CDR3 protein is CASSPDTYEKLFF. The CDR3 nucleotides are TGTGCCAGCAGTCCCGACACATATGAAAAACTGTTTTTT. The complete variable domain, with remaining parts taken from reference TRBV27 and TRBJ1-4, reads EAQVTQNPRYLITVTGKKLTVTCSQNMNHEYMSWYRQDPGLGLRQIYYSMNVEVTDKGDVPEGYKVSRKEKRNFPLILESPSPNQTSLYFCASSPDTYEKLFFGSGTQLSVL.

The chain combines TRBV7-3 with TRBJ2-2; 10 nucleotides align to TRBD2. Germline V gene data show CDR1 as SGHTA and CDR2 as FQGTGA. With 1 base clipped from V and 5 bases from J, the junction kept 7 bases outside the gene matches. This CDR3 is built from 17 residues. This CDR3 reads CASSLKASGRTTGELFF. In DNA form, the CDR3 reads TGTGCCAGCAGCTTAAAGGCTAGCGGGAGAACTACCGGGGAGCTGTTTTTT.

This clonotype has ten or more counts. The chain uses TRBV5-5 and TRBJ1-5; 7 bases line up with TRBD1. V lost 4 bases to trimming and J lost 6 bases; unmatched junction nucleotides: 10. Germline V gene data show CDR1 as SGHKS and CDR2 as YYEKEE (reference sequence). This CDR3 comprises 15 residues. CDR3: CASSSDRAGSQPQHF. The CDR3 DNA reads TGTGCCAGCAGCAGCGACAGGGCGGGTTCTCAGCCCCAGCATTTT.

This clonotype showed up just a few times. The rearrangement links TRBV11-2 to TRBJ2-7; D is possibly TRBD2 (6 bases). Germline V gene lookup returns CDR1 SGHAT and CDR2 FQNNGV. The V gene lost 3 bases and the J gene lost 2 bases, with 14 bases spanning the gap. The length of the CDR3 is 15 residues. The CDR3 region has the DNA TGTGCCAGCAGCTTGGTGGGGCGGGAAACCTACGAGCAGTACTTC. Protein sequence: CASSLVGRETYEQYF.

A few counts support this clonotype. The chain recombines TRBV9 with TRBJ2-1, with D possibly being TRBD1 (5 bases). Germline assignment: CDR1 SGDLS and CDR2 YYNGEE. This CDR3 is 14 amino acids long. The V gene lost 7 bases and the J gene lost 3 bases, with 14 bases spanning the gap. The CDR3: CASARSQGYNEQFF. The CDR3 nucleotides are TGTGCCAGCGCCCGTAGTCAGGGCTACAATGAGCAGTTCTTC.

Turning to this clonotype: The junction departs from germline at one end; a sequencing error may be responsible. The gene calls are TRBV14 and TRBJ2-2; 8 nucleotides line up with TRBD1. The germline V gene encodes CDR1 SGHDN and CDR2 FVKESK. This CDR3 contains 20 residues. In DNA form, the CDR3 reads TGTGCCAGCAGCCGATACCCGGGGGACAGGTCGGGGCCTAACACCAGGGAGCTGTTTTTT. Protein: CASSRYPGDRSGPNTRELFF.

This clonotype was observed at least ten times. This rearrangement joins TRBV3-1 to TRBJ2-1, with TRBD1 matching 7 bases. The CDR3 sequence is 15 residues long. Germline assignment: CDR1 LGHDT and CDR2 YNNKEL (reference sequence). V gave up 2 bases and J gave up 6 bases; unmatched junction bases: 7. Here the CDR3 DNA reads TGTGCCAGCAGCCAACTTGACAGGGATATCAATGAGCAGTTCTTC. It encodes CASSQLDRDINEQFF.

The chain couples TRBV9 to TRBJ1-2, with 7 bases aligning to TRBD1. The CDR3 is made up of 11 amino acids. From germline, CDR1 is SGDLS and CDR2 YYNGEE. V lost 8 bases and J lost 8; bases outside the gene matches: 6. The CDR3 is CASGTVGGYTF. The CDR3 DNA reads TGTGCCAGTGGGACAGTCGGAGGCTACACCTTC. Based on the CDR3 plus reference TRBV9 and TRBJ1-2, the full variable domain is DSGVTQTPKHLITATGQRVTLRCSPRSGDLSVYWYQQSLDQGLQFLIQYYNGEERAKGNILERFSAQQFPDLHSELNLSSLELGDSALYFCASGTVGGYTFGSGTRLTVV.

This clonotype showed up just a few times. The rearrangement uses TRBV12-3 or TRBV12-4 and TRBJ2-7; the D gene is possibly TRBD2 (5 bases). The CDR3 covers 14 residues. The germline V and J ends were trimmed by 3 bases and 2 bases, with 11 bases remaining between them. CDR3 DNA: TGTGCCAGCAGTTTGTCGGGGATTCCCTACGAGCAGTACTTC. Its translation is CASSLSGIPYEQYF.